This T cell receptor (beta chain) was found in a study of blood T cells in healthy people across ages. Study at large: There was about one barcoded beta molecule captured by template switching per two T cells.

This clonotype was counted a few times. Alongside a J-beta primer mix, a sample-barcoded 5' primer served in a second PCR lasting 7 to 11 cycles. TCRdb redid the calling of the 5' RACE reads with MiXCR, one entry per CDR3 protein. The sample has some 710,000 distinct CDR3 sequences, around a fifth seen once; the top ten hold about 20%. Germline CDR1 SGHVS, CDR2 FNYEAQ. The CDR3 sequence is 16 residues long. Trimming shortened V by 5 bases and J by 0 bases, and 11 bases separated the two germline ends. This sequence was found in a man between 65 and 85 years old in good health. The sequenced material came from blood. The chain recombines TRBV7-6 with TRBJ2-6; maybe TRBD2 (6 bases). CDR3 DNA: TGTGCCAGCAGCAAGGGACTGCTCTCTGGGGCCAACGTCCTGACTTTC. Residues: CASSKGLLSGANVLTF.